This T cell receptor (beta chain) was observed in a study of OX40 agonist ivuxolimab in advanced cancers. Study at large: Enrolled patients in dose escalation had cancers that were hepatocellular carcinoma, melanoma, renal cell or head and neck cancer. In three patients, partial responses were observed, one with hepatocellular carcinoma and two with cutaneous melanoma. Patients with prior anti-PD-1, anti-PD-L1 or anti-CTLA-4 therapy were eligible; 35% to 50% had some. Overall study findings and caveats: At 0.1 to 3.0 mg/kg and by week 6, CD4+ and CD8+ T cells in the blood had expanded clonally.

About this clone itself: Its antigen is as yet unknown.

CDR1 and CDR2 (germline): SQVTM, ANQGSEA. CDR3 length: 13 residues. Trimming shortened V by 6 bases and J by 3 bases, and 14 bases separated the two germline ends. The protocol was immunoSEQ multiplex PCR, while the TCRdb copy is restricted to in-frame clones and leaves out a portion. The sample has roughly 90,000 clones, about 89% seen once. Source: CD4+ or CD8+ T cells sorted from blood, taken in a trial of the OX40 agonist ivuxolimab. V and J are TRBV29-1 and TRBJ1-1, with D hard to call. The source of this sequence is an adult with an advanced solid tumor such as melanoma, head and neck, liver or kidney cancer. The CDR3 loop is CSVRPQRDTEAFF. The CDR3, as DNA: TGCAGCGTCCGACCCCAGCGGGACACTGAAGCTTTCTTT.